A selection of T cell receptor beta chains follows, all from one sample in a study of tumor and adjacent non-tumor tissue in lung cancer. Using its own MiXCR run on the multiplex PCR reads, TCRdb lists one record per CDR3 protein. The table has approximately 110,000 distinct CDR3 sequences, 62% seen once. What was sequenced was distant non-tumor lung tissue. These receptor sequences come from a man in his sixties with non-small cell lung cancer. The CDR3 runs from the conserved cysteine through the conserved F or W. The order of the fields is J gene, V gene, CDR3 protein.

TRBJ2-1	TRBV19	CASTGSSEQFF
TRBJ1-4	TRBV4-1	CASSHYSGLTNEKLFF
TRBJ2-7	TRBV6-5	CASSLEGTVASYEQCF
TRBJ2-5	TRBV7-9	CASSPTLGRGETQYF
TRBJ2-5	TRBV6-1	CASSERAPRETQYF
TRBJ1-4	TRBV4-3	CPSSQGGATNEKLFF
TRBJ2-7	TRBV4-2	CASSQDYQKQYF
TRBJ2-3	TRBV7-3	CASSSTGTDTQYF
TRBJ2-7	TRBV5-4	CASSPWVHSEQYF
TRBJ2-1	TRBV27	CASSLVPSGNDEQFF
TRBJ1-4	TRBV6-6	CASSYPGQNEKLFF
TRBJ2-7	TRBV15	CATRRTGTNEHYF
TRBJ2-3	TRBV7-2	CASSLVASSTDTQYF
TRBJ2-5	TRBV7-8	CASSQTGRETQYF
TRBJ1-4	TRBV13	CASSVERARHEKLFF
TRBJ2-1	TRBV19	CASSRSRNEQFF
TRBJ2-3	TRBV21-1	CASSKGPAGGPGTDTQYF
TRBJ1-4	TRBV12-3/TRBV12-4	CASSLSGAGNEKLFF
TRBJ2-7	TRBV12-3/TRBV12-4	CASSDQGLATAYEQYF
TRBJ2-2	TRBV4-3	CASSQAFGGRSAGELFF
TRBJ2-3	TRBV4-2	CARSHGTSGSTDTQYF
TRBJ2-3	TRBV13	CASSSGHGFRDTQYF
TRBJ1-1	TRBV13	CASSLWVGDRVTEAFF
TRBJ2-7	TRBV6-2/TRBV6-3	CASTTTQDTYYEGYF
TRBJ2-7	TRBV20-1	CSARDGRAPLGEQYF
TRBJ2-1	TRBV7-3	CASSYGQGDEQLF
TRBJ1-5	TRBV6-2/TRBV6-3	CASRYGVSRPQHF
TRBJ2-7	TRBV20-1	CSARFGTSYYEQYF
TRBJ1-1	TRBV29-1	CSVVAERPDAFF
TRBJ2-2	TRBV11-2	CASSSGLVGATNTGELFF
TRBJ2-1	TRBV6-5	CASRGVGGTYNEQFF
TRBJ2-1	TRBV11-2	CTSSNDPTGDSEQFF
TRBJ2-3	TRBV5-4	CASSFPGTGVDTQYF
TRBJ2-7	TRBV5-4	CASSLGYEQYF
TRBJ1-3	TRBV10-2	CASRPTDFSGNTIYF
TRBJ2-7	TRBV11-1	CASSLEGTLSEQYF
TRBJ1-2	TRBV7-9	CASSRNSGRGHYGYTF
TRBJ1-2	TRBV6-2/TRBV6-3	CASSLTWGVYGYIF
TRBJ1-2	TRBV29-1	CSVGDGYGYTF
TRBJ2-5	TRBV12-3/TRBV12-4	CASSLAGGTQYF
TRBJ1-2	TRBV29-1	CSVRDRGNYGYTF
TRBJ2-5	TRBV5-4	CASSPGGSLAAQETQYF
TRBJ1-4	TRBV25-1	CASSELGAGGEKLFF